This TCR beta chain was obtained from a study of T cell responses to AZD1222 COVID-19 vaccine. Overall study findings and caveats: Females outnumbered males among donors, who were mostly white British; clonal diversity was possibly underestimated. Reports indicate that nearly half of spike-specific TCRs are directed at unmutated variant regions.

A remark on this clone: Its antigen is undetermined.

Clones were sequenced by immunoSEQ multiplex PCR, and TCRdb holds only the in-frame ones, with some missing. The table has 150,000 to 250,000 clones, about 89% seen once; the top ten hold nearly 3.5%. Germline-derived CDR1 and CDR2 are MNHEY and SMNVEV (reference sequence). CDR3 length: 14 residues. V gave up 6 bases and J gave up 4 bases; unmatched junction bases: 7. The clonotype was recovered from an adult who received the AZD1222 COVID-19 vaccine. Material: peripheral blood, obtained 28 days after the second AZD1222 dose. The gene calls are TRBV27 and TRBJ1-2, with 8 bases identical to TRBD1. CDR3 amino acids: CASSGQGLGYGYTF. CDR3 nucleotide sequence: TGTGCCAGCAGCGGACAGGGATTGGGCTATGGCTACACCTTC.